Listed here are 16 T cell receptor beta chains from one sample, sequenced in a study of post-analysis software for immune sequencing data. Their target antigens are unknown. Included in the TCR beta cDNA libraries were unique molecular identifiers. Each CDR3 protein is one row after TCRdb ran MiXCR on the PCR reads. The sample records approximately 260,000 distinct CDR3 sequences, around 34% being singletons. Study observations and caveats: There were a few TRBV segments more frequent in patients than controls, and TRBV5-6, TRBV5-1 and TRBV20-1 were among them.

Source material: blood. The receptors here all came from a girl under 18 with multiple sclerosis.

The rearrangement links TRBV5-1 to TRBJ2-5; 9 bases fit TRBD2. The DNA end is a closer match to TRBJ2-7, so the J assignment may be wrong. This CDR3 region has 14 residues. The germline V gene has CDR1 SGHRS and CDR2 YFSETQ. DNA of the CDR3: TGCGCCAGCAGTGATGTTAGCGGGAGCCACGAGCAGTACTTC. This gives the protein CASSDVSGSHEQYF.

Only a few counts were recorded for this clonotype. CDR3 nucleotide sequence: TGTGCCAGCAGCGTAGATGGGGGGGAGAGGACTGAAGCTTTCTTT. As protein: CASSVDGGERTEAFF. The J gene is TRBJ1-1, the V gene TRBV9, with a weak D call TRBD1 (5 bases). The CDR3 length is 15 residues. Deletions cut 0 bases from V and 5 bases from J, with 14 bases between. Germline V gene lookup returns CDR1 SGDLS and CDR2 YYNGEE. The full variable domain, in which reference TRBV9 and TRBJ1-1 provide the parts outside the CDR3, is DSGVTQTPKHLITATGQRVTLRCSPRSGDLSVYWYQQSLDQGLQFLIQYYNGEERAKGNILERFSAQQFPDLHSELNLSSLELGDSALYFCASSVDGGERTEAFFGQGTRLTVV.

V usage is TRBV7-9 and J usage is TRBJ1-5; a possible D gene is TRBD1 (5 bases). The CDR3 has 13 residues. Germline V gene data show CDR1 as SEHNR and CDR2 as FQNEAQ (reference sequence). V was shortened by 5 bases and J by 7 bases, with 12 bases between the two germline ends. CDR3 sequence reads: CASSLGVAQPQHF. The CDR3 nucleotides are TGTGCCAGCAGCCTGGGGGTGGCACAGCCCCAGCATTTT.

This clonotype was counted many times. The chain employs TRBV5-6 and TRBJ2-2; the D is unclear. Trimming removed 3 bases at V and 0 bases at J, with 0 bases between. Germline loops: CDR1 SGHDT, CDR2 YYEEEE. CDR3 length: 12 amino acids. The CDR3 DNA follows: TGTGCCAGCAGCTCGAACACCGGGGAGCTGTTTTTT. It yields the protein CASSSNTGELFF.

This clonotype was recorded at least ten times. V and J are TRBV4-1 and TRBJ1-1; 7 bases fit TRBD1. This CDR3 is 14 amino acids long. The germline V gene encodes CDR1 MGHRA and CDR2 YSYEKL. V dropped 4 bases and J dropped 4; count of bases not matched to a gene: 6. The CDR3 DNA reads TGCGCCAGCAGCCTCCACGACAGGGCCACTGAAGCTTTCTTT. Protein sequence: CASSLHDRATEAFF.

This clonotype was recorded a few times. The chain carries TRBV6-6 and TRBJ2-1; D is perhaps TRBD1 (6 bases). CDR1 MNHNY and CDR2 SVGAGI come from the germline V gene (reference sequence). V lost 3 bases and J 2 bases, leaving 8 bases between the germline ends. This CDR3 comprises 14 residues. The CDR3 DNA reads TGTGCCAGCAGTTATGAGGGGGCCTACAATGAGCAGTTCTTC. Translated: CASSYEGAYNEQFF.

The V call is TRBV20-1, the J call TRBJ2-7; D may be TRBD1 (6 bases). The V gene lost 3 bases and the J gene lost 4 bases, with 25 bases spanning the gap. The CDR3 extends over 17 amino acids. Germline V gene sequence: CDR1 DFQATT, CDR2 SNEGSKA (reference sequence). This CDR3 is CSASLGPTNRGKYEQYF. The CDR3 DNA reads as TGCAGTGCTAGCTTGGGACCAACGAATAGGGGGAAGTACGAGCAGTACTTC.

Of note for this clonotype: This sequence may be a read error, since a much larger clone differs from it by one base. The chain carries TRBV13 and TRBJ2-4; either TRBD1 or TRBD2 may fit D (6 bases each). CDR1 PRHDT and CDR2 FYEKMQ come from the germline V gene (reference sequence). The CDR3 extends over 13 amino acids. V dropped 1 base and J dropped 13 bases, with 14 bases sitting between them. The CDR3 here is CASSLEGGHEQYF. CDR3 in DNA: TGTGCCAGCAGCTTAGAGGGGGGCCATGAGCAGTACTTC.

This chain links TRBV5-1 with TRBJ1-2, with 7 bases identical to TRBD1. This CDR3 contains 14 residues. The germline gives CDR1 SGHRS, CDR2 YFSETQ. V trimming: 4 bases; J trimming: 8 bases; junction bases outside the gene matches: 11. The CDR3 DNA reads TGCGCCAGCAGCACCTGGGACAGCATAGGCGGCTACACCTTC. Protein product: CASSTWDSIGGYTF.

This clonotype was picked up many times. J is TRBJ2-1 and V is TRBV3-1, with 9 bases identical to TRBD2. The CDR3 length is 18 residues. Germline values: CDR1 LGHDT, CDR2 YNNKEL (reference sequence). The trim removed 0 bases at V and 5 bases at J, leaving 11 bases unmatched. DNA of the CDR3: TGTGCCAGCAGCCAAGACCATAGCGGGGGACCTCGGGACAATGAGCAGTTCTTC. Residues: CASSQDHSGGPRDNEQFF.

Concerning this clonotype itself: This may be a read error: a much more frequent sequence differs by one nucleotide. The CDR3 here is CASSISGYNEQYF. DNA of the CDR3: TGTGCCAGCAGCATTAGCGGTTACAATGAGCAGTACTTC. The chain is built from TRBV9 and TRBJ2-1, with D perhaps matching TRBD2 (6 bases). The J call may be faulty, since TRBJ2-7 better matches the DNA end. The CDR3 consists of 13 residues. The germline V gene encodes CDR1 SGDLS and CDR2 YYNGEE.

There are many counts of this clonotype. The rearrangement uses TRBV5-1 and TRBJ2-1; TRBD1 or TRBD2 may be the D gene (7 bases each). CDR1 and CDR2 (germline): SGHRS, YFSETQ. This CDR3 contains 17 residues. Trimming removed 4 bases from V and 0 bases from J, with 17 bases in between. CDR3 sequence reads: CASSQGGPVTSYNEQFF. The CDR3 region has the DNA TGCGCCAGCAGCCAGGGGGGGCCCGTTACCTCCTACAATGAGCAGTTCTTC.

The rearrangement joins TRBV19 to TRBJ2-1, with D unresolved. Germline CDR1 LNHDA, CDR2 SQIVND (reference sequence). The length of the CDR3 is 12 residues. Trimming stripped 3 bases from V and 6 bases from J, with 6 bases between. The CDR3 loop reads CASSILGNEQFF. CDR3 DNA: TGTGCCAGTAGTATCTTAGGCAATGAGCAGTTCTTC.

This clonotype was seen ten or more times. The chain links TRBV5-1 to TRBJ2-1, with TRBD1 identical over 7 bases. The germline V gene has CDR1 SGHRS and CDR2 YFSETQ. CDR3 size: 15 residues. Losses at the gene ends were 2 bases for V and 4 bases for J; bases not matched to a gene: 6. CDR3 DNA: TGCGCCAGCAGCTTCGAGGGGGCGGAGTACAATGAGCAGTTCTTC. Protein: CASSFEGAEYNEQFF.

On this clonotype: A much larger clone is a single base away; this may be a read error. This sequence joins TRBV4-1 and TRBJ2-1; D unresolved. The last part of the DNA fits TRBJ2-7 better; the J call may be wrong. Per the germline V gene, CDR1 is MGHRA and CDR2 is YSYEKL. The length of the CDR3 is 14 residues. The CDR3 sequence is CASAAVHSRNEQYF. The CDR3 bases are TGCGCCAGCGCGGCGGTCCACTCGAGAAATGAGCAGTACTTC.

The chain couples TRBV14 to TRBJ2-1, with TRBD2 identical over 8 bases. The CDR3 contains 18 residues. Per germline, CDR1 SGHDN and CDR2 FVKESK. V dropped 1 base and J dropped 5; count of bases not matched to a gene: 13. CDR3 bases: TGTGCCAGCAGCCAAGGGGGGTTTCGCGGGAGGACCAACAATGAGCAGTTCTTC. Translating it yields CASSQGGFRGRTNNEQFF.